Presented here are 6 T cell receptor beta chains from one specimen sequenced in a study of glioma-infiltrating T cells. TCR alpha and beta CDR3 regions were amplified from RNA using iRepertoire nested multiplex PCR. TCRdb passed the multiplex PCR reads through MiXCR, listing each CDR3 protein once. The data contain 150,000 to 200,000 distinct CDR3 sequences, more than 25% of them singletons. Specimen: glioma tissue, nonneoplastic brain tissue, or PBMCs (not recorded which). The receptor set was obtained from a human donor with low-grade glioma or glioblastoma, undergoing nonglioma brain surgery, or in good health (not recorded which).

This clonotype was picked up many times. This CDR3 reads CASSQRYLGSNGYTF. The CDR3 nucleotides are TGCGCCAGCAGCCAACGCTACTTGGGGTCAAATGGCTACACCTTC. The chain combines TRBV4-3 with TRBJ1-2, with D uncertain. The CDR3 sequence is 15 residues long. The germline V gene has CDR1 LGHNA and CDR2 YSLEER. Trimming stripped 2 bases from V and 6 bases from J, with 16 bases between.

This clonotype was recorded many times. The chain uses TRBV10-3 and TRBJ1-2; the D gene is possibly TRBD1 (5 bases). Germline V CDR1 and CDR2: ENHRY, SYGVKD. The CDR3 consists of 14 residues. The V and J ends lost 10 bases and 4 bases respectively, with 19 bases between them. The CDR3 protein is CATWTGTEFYGYTF. CDR3 nucleotide sequence: TGTGCCACCTGGACCGGGACGGAATTCTATGGCTACACCTTC.

Remarks on this clonotype: A read error may account for a junction end that differs from germline. This sequence joins TRBV3-1 and TRBJ1-1; D is perhaps TRBD1 (5 bases). Germline lookup yields CDR1 LGHDT and CDR2 YNNKEL (reference sequence). The CDR3 is made up of 13 amino acids. The CDR3 DNA reads as TGTGCCAGCAGCCAAGGCGCAGGGAATAAAGATTTATTT. It codes for CASSQGAGNKDLF.

The sample holds a few counts of this clonotype. The chain is built from TRBV19 and TRBJ1-4; 8 bases line up with TRBD1. The CDR3 has 14 residues. CDR1 and CDR2 (germline): LNHDA, SQIVND (reference sequence). V lost 7 bases to trimming and J lost 6 bases; unmatched junction nucleotides: 7. This CDR3 reads CASNDRGSYEKLFF. The CDR3 DNA sequence: TGTGCCAGTAACGACAGGGGAAGTTATGAAAAACTGTTTTTT.

The V gene is TRBV27, the J gene TRBJ2-6; 9 bases align to TRBD2. With the DNA end fitting TRBJ2-7 better, the J assignment may be wrong. The CDR3 covers 14 residues. The germline V gene encodes CDR1 MNHEY and CDR2 SMNVEV (reference sequence). In DNA form, the CDR3 reads TGTGCCAGCAGCTATATAGCGGGAGACAACGAGCAGTACTTC. Its translation: CASSYIAGDNEQYF.

This clonotype was counted many times. The genes are TRBV20-1 and TRBJ2-1, with 9 bases identical to TRBD2. The germline CDR1 and CDR2 sequences are DFQATT and SNEGSKA (reference sequence). This CDR3 has 15 amino acids. V was pared by 2 bases and J by 1 base, with 3 bases of the junction left unmatched. Here the CDR3 DNA reads TGCAGTGCTAGACAGCTAGCGGGATCCTACAATGAGCAGTTCTTC. Protein: CSARQLAGSYNEQFF.